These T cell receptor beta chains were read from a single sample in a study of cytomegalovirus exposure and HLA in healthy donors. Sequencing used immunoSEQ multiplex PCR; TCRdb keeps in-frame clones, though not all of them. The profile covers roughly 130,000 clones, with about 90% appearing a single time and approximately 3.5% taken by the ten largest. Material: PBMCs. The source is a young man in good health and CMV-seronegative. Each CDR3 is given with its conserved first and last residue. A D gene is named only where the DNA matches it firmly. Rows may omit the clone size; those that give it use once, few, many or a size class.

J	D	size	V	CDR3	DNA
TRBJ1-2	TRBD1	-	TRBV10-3	CAISETGTGVYGYTF	TGTGCCATCAGTGAGACCGGGACAGGGGTCTATGGCTACACCTTC
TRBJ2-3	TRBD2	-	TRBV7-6	CASSLAAAGGRPDTQYF	TGTGCCAGCAGCTTAGCCGCAGCGGGGGGCCGCCCCGATACGCAGTATTTT
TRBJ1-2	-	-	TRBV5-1	CASSLDNNYGYTF	TGCGCCAGCAGCTTGGACAATAACTATGGCTACACCTTC
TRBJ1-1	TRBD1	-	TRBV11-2	CASSINRGLGTEAFF	TGTGCCAGCAGCATCAACAGGGGGCTGGGCACTGAAGCTTTCTTT
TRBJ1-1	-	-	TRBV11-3	CASSVAGNTEAFF	TGTGCCAGCAGCGTGGCAGGGAACACTGAAGCTTTCTTT
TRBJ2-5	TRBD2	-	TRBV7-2	CASSLMGLAGGRETQYF	TGTGCCAGCAGCTTAATGGGACTAGCGGGGGGGAGGGAGACCCAGTACTTC
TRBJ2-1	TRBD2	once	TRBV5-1	CASSLGTSNEQFF	TGCGCCAGCAGCTTGGGGACTAGCAATGAGCAGTTCTTC
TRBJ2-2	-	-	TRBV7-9	CASGTNTGELFF	TGTGCCAGTGGCACGAACACCGGGGAGCTGTTTTTT
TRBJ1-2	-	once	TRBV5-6	CASSLPDSDYTF	TGTGCCAGCAGCTTACCGGACAGCGACTACACCTTC
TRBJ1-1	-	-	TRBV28	CASSPDRVIVAEAFF	TGTGCCAGCAGCCCCGACAGAGTAATTGTCGCTGAAGCTTTCTTT
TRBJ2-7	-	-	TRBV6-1	CASSEEGGVSYEQYF	TGTGCCAGCAGTGAAGAGGGCGGGGTCTCCTACGAGCAGTACTTC
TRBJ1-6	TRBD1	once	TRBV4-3	CASSLGTGGSDNSPLHF	TGCGCCAGCAGCCTTGGGACAGGGGGTAGTGATAATTCACCCCTCCACTTT